Shown below are 2 T cell receptor beta chains from a single sample sequenced in a study of cytomegalovirus exposure and HLA in healthy donors. PCR used 60 Vbeta primers and 13 Jbeta primers. Method: immunoSEQ multiplex PCR; TCRdb's copy keeps in-frame clones and lacks some. The sample lists some 130,000 clones, around 77% occurring once. What was sequenced was PBMCs. The receptor set was obtained from a woman aged 55-70 years in good health and CMV-seronegative.

The chain is built from TRBV2 and TRBJ2-6; the D is unclear. The CDR3 consists of 16 residues. Trimming took off 7 bases at V and 2 bases at J, with 15 bases between the two ends. CDR1 is SNHLY, CDR2 FYNNEI, per germline. This chain's CDR3 is CASNDVRRAGANVLTF. The CDR3 DNA reads TGTGCCAGCAACGATGTTCGTCGGGCTGGGGCCAACGTCCTGACTTTC. The whole variable domain, remainder taken from reference TRBV2 and TRBJ2-6, is EPEVTQTPSHQVTQMGQEVILRCVPISNHLYFYWYRQILGQKVEFLVSFYNNEISEKSEIFDDQFSVERPDGSNFTLKIRSTKLEDSAMYFCASNDVRRAGANVLTFGAGSRLTVL.

V is TRBV11-2 and J is TRBJ1-2; D not resolved. The CDR3 spans 13 residues. V lost 3 bases, J lost 4 bases, and 9 bases lay in between. Germline lookup yields CDR1 SGHAT and CDR2 FQNNGV. CDR3 sequence reads: CASSFEGGYGYTF. The DNA of the CDR3 is TGTGCCAGCAGCTTTGAGGGAGGCTATGGCTACACCTTC.